This T cell receptor beta chain was captured by sequencing in a study of identical twins. Findings and limits, study-wide: Among monozygotic twins, out-of-frame TCR alpha sharing exceeded what models predicted. The study reached conclusions through statistical analysis that was cross-sectional, not following the same donors.

A universal primer binding site was introduced by template switching. The final cDNA contained unique molecular identifiers. TCRdb recomputed calls from the 5' RACE reads with MiXCR, one row per CDR3 protein. The sample contains roughly 260,000 distinct CDR3 sequences, approximately 7.3% of which appear only once. The sample holds a few counts of this clonotype. As yet, its antigen is unknown. CDR3 length equals 14 residues. The V and J ends lost 2 bases and 3 bases respectively, with 11 bases between them. Per the germline V gene, CDR1 is LGHDT and CDR2 is YNNKEL (reference sequence). This sample was shared with a second study, whose subject was yellow fever vaccine responses in identical twins.

The clonotype comes from a woman aged 18-29 years in good health. V gene TRBV3-1 combines with J gene TRBJ2-7; perhaps TRBD1 as D (6 bases). Sequencing was performed on CD8+ T cells sorted from blood. The CDR3 sequence is CASSQRVDSYEQYF. CDR3 nucleotide sequence: TGTGCCAGCAGCCAACGCGTGGACAGCTACGAGCAGTACTTC.